The 5 T cell receptor beta chains given below trace back to one sample, sequenced in a study of PD-L1 blockade in urothelial cancer. Profiled with immunoSEQ multiplex PCR; TCRdb holds only in-frame clones, not every one. Of 15,000 to 20,000 clones listed, roughly 90% are singletons. The sample in question was PBMCs, obtained around atezolizumab (anti-PD-L1) treatment. The receptor set was obtained from a man aged 50 or older with urothelial cancer.

The chain couples TRBV5-1 to TRBJ2-2; a weak D match, TRBD1 (6 bases). The V and J ends lost 0 bases and 8 bases respectively, with 14 bases between them. CDR1 is SGHRS and CDR2 is YFSETQ in the germline V gene. The CDR3 length is 15 residues. The CDR3 is CASSLGQEERGELFF. The CDR3 DNA follows: TGCGCCAGCAGCTTGGGACAGGAAGAACGGGGGGAGCTGTTTTTT. The full variable domain, completed using reference TRBV5-1 and TRBJ2-2, is KAGVTQTPRYLIKTRGQQVTLSCSPISGHRSVSWYQQTPGQGLQFLFEYFSETQRNKGNFPGRFSGRQFSNSRSEMNVSTLELGDSALYLCASSLGQEERGELFFGEGSRLTVL.

This clone was seen only once. J is TRBJ2-3 and V is TRBV15, with D uncertain. Germline V CDR1 and CDR2: LNHNV, YYDKDF (reference sequence). Trimming took off 0 bases at V and 3 bases at J, with 16 bases between the two ends. This CDR3 is built from 17 residues. The CDR3 DNA reads TGTGCCACCAGCAGAGACCTCCGTTCGAGTCCGACAGATACGCAGTATTTT. Its protein is CATSRDLRSSPTDTQYF.

This clone was recorded a few times. This sequence joins TRBV10-2 and TRBJ1-2, with TRBD1 matching over 7 bases. Germline CDR1 is WSHSY and CDR2 is SAAADI. J was trimmed by 2 bases and V by 3 bases; bases with no gene match: 6. The CDR3 loop spans 15 amino acids. The CDR3 sequence: CASSDWNRGNYGYTF. CDR3 DNA: TGCGCCAGCAGTGATTGGAACAGGGGCAACTATGGCTACACCTTC.

The chain combines TRBV9 with TRBJ2-2; 8 bases are a match to TRBD2. The CDR3 is made up of 14 amino acids. Germline-derived CDR1 and CDR2 are SGDLS and YYNGEE. J was trimmed by 7 bases and V by 3 bases; bases with no gene match: 5. CDR3 sequence: CASSESGSGGELFF. CDR3 DNA: TGTGCCAGCAGCGAAAGCGGGAGCGGCGGGGAGCTGTTTTTT.

The V and J genes are TRBV6-5 and TRBJ2-7, with 10 positions matching TRBD2. The CDR3 consists of 14 residues. Losses at the gene ends were 4 bases for V and 5 bases for J; bases not matched to a gene: 5. Germline CDR1 and CDR2: MNHEY and SVGAGI. The CDR3 is CASSSTTSGNEQYF. The CDR3 DNA sequence: TGTGCCAGCAGTTCCACCACTAGCGGGAACGAGCAGTACTTC.